A few counts support the clone carrying this T cell receptor beta chain. Antigen specificity is unknown. The same CDR3 is also encoded by other DNA sequences in this sample. This entry is derived from a study of PD-1 blockade in classical Hodgkin lymphoma. Background on the study: With a 2-week interval, patients received intravenous nivolumab at 3 mg/kg. General observations from the study: With CD4+ cells, TCR diversity rose significantly by C4D1, but not with CD8+ cells. A reduction in baseline TCR diversity was reportedly seen in newly diagnosed patients relative to healthy donors. The study found complete responders had baseline diversity similar to newly diagnosed patients.

Germline CDR1 MDHEN, CDR2 SYDVKM. The CDR3 extends over 12 amino acids. Trimming shortened V by 3 bases and J by 1 base, and 3 bases separated the two germline ends. Assay: immunoSEQ multiplex PCR; the TCRdb copy retains only in-frame clones and omits some. The data hold 43,000 or so clones, with 78% observed a single time. Time point in this sample: cycle 4 day 1 (C4D1), after more than five weeks of nivolumab. Following autologous stem cell transplantation, relapse occurred in every patient, and exposure to brentuximab vedotin varied. The sequence derives from a human donor with classical Hodgkin lymphoma. The chain has TRBV28 and TRBJ1-1; D gene unclear. Sequenced material: peripheral blood mononuclear cells (PBMCs), taken before the fourth cycle of nivolumab. The CDR3 nucleotides read TGTGCCAGCAGTTTGGGGAACACTGAAGCTTTCTTT. This translates into CASSLGNTEAFF.